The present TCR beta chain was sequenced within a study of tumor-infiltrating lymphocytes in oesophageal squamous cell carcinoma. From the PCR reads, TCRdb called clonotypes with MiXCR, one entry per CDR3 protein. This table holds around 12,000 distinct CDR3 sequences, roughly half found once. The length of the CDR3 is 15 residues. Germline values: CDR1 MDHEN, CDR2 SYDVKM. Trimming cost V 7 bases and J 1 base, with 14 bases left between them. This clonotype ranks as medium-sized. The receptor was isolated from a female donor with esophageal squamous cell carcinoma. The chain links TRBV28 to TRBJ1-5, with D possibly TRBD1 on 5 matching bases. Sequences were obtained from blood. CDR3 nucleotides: TGTGCCAGCAAAGCGGAGGGGACGAGCAATCAGCCCCAGCATTTT. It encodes CASKAEGTSNQPQHF.